One sample yielded the 17 T cell receptor beta chains listed below, sequenced in a study of monozygotic twins with inflammatory bowel disease. TCRdb re-called the 5' RACE reads and catalogs CDR3 proteins one per entry, DNA excluded. Its table records fewer than 550,000 distinct CDR3 sequences. The specimen sequenced was blood. These receptor sequences come from a human donor with ulcerative colitis or Crohn's disease, or a healthy co-twin of an affected twin (not recorded which).

V and J are TRBV5-1 and TRBJ2-7; TCRdb indicates TRBD2, and absent DNA this call remains unverified. The CDR3 is 16 amino acids. CDR1 is SGHRS, CDR2 YFSETQ, per germline. CDR3 protein: CASSPDGTSGLDEQYF. Using reference TRBV5-1 and TRBJ2-7 for the parts outside the CDR3, the full variable domain is KAGVTQTPRYLIKTRGQQVTLSCSPISGHRSVSWYQQTPGQGLQFLFEYFSETQRNKGNFPGRFSGRQFSNSRSEMNVSTLELGDSALYLCASSPDGTSGLDEQYFGPGTRLTVT.

V usage is TRBV12-3 or TRBV12-4 and J usage is TRBJ2-5; as DNA is missing, the TRBD1 call by TCRdb cannot be tested. The CDR3 consists of 18 residues. CDR3 sequence: CASSLARADRGFWETQYF.

The chain carries TRBV20-1 and TRBJ2-1; TCRdb names TRBD2, which stays unverified in the absence of DNA. The germline CDR1 and CDR2 sequences are DFQATT and SNEGSKA (reference sequence). The CDR3 is made up of 17 amino acids. The CDR3 reads CSARGAGGDFFYNEQFF.

The chain employs TRBV6-1 and TRBJ1-5; TCRdb's D call of TRBD1 is untestable without DNA. This CDR3 is 13 amino acids long. CDR1 is MNHNS and CDR2 is SASEGT in the germline V gene. The CDR3 protein is CASSENGGRPQHF.

This chain connects TRBV5-1 to TRBJ1-3; TCRdb's assignment of TRBD1 cannot be checked, as there is no DNA. This CDR3 has 15 amino acids. Germline V CDR1 and CDR2: SGHRS, YFSETQ. The CDR3 loop is CASRLTGSAGNTIYF.

The rearrangement uses TRBV20-1 and TRBJ2-7; the TCRdb call, TRBD2, lacks DNA for checking. The CDR3 consists of 17 residues. Germline assignment: CDR1 DFQATT and CDR2 SNEGSKA (reference sequence). CDR3 in amino acids: CSASPGLAVLTSYEQYF.

The V call is TRBV2, the J call TRBJ2-1; TCRdb's D call of TRBD1 is untestable without DNA. CDR3 length: 14 residues. In germline, CDR1 is SNHLY, CDR2 FYNNEI. The CDR3 is CASRQAKVGNEQFF.

The genes are TRBV6-5 and TRBJ1-1. Germline values: CDR1 MNHEY, CDR2 SVGAGI. The CDR3 contains 13 residues. The CDR3 is CASSQIMNTEAFF.

The chain recombines TRBV6-2 or TRBV6-3 with TRBJ1-6. CDR3 size: 14 residues. Germline V gene lookup returns CDR1 MNHEY and CDR2 SVGEGT. The CDR3: CASSYSTYASPLHF.

V and J are TRBV9 and TRBJ2-1; TCRdb returns TRBD2, unconfirmable since there is no DNA. The CDR3 has 16 amino acids. The germline CDR1 and CDR2 sequences are SGDLS and YYNGEE. This CDR3 reads CASSPSPRLDPNEQFF.

The CDR3 sequence: CAWSSSGGSTDTQYF. The rearrangement joins TRBV30 to TRBJ2-3; TCRdb selects TRBD1, and the lack of DNA leaves this call unchecked. CDR1 and CDR2 (germline): GTSNPN, SVGIG (reference sequence). The CDR3 sequence is 15 residues long.

V and J are TRBV4-1 and TRBJ2-3; TCRdb lists TRBD2, though no DNA is available to test this call. Germline V gene data show CDR1 as MGHRA and CDR2 as YSYEKL. The CDR3 is 16 amino acids. The chain's CDR3 is CASRTFLAGGTDTQYF.

The chain recombines TRBV19 with TRBJ2-1; TCRdb returns TRBD2, unconfirmable since there is no DNA. Germline assignment: CDR1 LNHDA and CDR2 SQIVND (reference sequence). This CDR3 comprises 12 residues. CDR3 region: CASTRSGGRQFF.

The chain uses TRBV27 and TRBJ1-5. CDR3 size: 12 residues. Germline V lookup: CDR1 MNHEY, CDR2 SMNVEV (reference sequence). The CDR3 sequence is CASGTQNQPQHF.

The chain couples TRBV29-1 to TRBJ2-5; no DNA is available, so the TRBD1 call from TCRdb remains unchecked. The CDR3 runs to 15 residues. Germline values: CDR1 SQVTM, CDR2 ANQGSEA. The chain's CDR3 is CSVSWGGSSVETQYF.

This rearrangement joins TRBV5-1 to TRBJ2-1; the D gene TCRdb calls, TRBD1, cannot be checked with no DNA. The germline V gene has CDR1 SGHRS and CDR2 YFSETQ. This CDR3 region has 17 residues. CDR3: CASSLGQGFSSYNEQFF.

The V and J genes are TRBV7-8 and TRBJ1-1. Germline V gene lookup returns CDR1 SGHVS and CDR2 FQNEAQ. CDR3 length: 15 residues. The CDR3 here is CASSLAFRTNTEAFF.